The source of this T cell receptor (beta chain) is a study of shared clonotypes between healthy human individuals. CDR3 length: 13 amino acids. Trimming cost V 0 bases and J 5 bases, with 8 bases left between them. Germline CDR1 is SGHRS and CDR2 is YFSETQ. The repertoire was sequenced with immunoSEQ multiplex PCR; TCRdb's copy has only in-frame clones and lacks some. In the table there are around 690,000 clones, about 90% of which are singletons. Sample: memory CD8+ T cells from PBMCs. Subset of the sample: CD45RO+ cells pooled with CCR7-negative TemRA cells. The TCR originated in a man aged 18-30 years in good health. Some clones in this sample may be carry-over from other donors' samples. The J gene is TRBJ1-1, the V gene TRBV5-1, with D perhaps matching TRBD1 (5 bases). DNA for the CDR3: TGCGCCAGCAGCTTGGCCTGGGGGACTGAAGCTTTCTTT. Translation: CASSLAWGTEAFF.